A single TCR beta chain is shown here with its context. TCR beta cDNA was reverse-transcribed from around 0.55 ug of total RNA. The reaction used a constant-region primer and ProtoScript II reverse transcriptase. Employing slightly modified ARM-PCR, three nested multiplex PCR rounds were run, and these gave rise to the TCR beta libraries. Primers for the first two PCR rounds were TRBV1-TRBV30 forward primers and a C-beta reverse primer (roughly 10 cycles per round). Each CDR3 protein is one row after TCRdb ran MiXCR on the multiplex PCR reads. In the table there are 320,000 or so distinct CDR3 sequences, 50% to 70% of which are singletons. This sample is drawn from a study of tumor-infiltrating lymphocytes in primary liver carcinoma. Per the germline V gene, CDR1 is SGHRS and CDR2 is YFSETQ. The CDR3 has 16 residues. The V end lost 0 bases, the J end lost 4 bases, and 15 bases lay between the germline ends.

The researchers obtained blood RNA from unsorted whole blood and also extracted germline DNA. The sequenced sample consisted of peripheral blood. The chain has TRBV5-1 and TRBJ2-3, with D perhaps TRBD2 (5 bases). This TCR was recovered from a man aged 40-49 years with primary liver carcinoma and hepatitis B virus infection. This CDR3 is CASSLEGSARADTQYF. The CDR3, as DNA: TGCGCCAGCAGCTTGGAGGGTAGCGCCCGCGCAGATACGCAGTATTTT.